Listed here are 2 T cell receptor beta chains from one sample, sequenced in a study of T cells in localized non-small cell lung cancer. Some clones are missing from TCRdb's copy, which holds only in-frame ones; the method was immunoSEQ multiplex PCR. The sample includes about 78,000 clones, about 83% of them seen just once. The input for sequencing was peripheral blood, taken before any cancer treatment. All receptors come from a man between 40 and 75 years old with stage I lung adenocarcinoma.

This clone was seen just once. The rearrangement joins TRBV11-2 to TRBJ2-2; D possibly corresponds to TRBD2 (5 bases). Germline V lookup: CDR1 SGHAT, CDR2 FQNNGV. Deletions cut 3 bases from V and 6 bases from J, with 11 bases between. CDR3 size: 14 residues. CDR3 coding DNA: TGTGCCAGCAGCTTGGAACTAGTTGCCGGGGAGCTGTTTTTT. Amino acids: CASSLELVAGELFF.

The chain couples TRBV5-6 to TRBJ1-1; no firm D call. The V and J ends lost 1 base and 2 bases respectively, with 15 bases between them. This CDR3 comprises 16 residues. Germline V lookup: CDR1 SGHDT, CDR2 YYEEEE. For the CDR3, the DNA is TGTGCCAGCAGCTTGCGTCAGTCAAAATTCAACACTGAAGCTTTCTTT. Amino acids: CASSLRQSKFNTEAFF.